The following is a T cell receptor (beta chain) sequence with its context. The data stem from a study of blood T cell repertoires in COVID-19. Turning to the study itself: The origin of the acute and convalescent COVID-19 samples was the United States, Italy and Spain.

V lost 5 bases to trimming and J lost 5 bases; unmatched junction nucleotides: 12. This CDR3 contains 17 residues. In germline, CDR1 is MNHEY, CDR2 SMNVEV (reference sequence). Original processing methods: From reference gene primer amplification, estimates of nucleated cell counts were derived. Measured with immunoSEQ multiplex PCR; TCRdb has only the in-frame clones, and not every one. V and J calls plus clone size are reproduced from that table; the DNA served to infer D and trimming. The top ten hold approximately 0.8% of the sample, which has some 71,000 clones, approximately 80% seen once. The sequencing input was peripheral blood. This sequence joins TRBV27 and TRBJ2-3, with 11 bases fitting TRBD2. The clonotype comes from a woman between 65 and 79 years old with acute or convalescent COVID-19. The CDR3, as DNA: TGTGCCAGCAGTGCCCTTTTAGCGGGGGGGCGGGTAGATACGCAGTATTTT. Protein product: CASSALLAGGRVDTQYF.